The 17 T cell receptor beta chains presented below share a single source sample, sequenced in a study of cytomegalovirus exposure and HLA in healthy donors. The study ran its PCR with 60 Vbeta and 13 Jbeta primers. Sequencing was performed with immunoSEQ multiplex PCR; in TCRdb, only in-frame clones are kept and a portion is missing. Counted here are 200,000 to 250,000 clones, almost 80% occurring once; the ten biggest clones make up roughly 2%. The sample consisted of PBMCs. These receptors were collected from a man aged 18 to 35 in good health and CMV-seronegative.

V gene TRBV7-2 combines with J gene TRBJ2-1; 7 bases line up with TRBD2. Germline V gene lookup returns CDR1 SGHTA and CDR2 FQGNSA. This CDR3 spans 17 amino acids. Germline trimming cut 1 base from V and 3 bases from J; bases unmatched to any gene: 9. The CDR3 loop is CASSLVSGTNFYNEQFF. The DNA for the CDR3 is TGTGCCAGCAGCTTAGTCTCCGGGACTAACTTCTACAATGAGCAGTTCTTC. The full variable domain, with the rest looked up from reference TRBV7-2 and TRBJ2-1, is GAGVSQSPSNKVTEKGKDVELRCDPISGHTALYWYRQSLGQGLEFLIYFQGNSAPDKSGLPSDRFSAERTGGSVSTLTIQRTQQEDSAVYLCASSLVSGTNFYNEQFFGPGTRLTVL.

The gene calls are TRBV11-3 and TRBJ1-4; 9 nucleotides match TRBD1. This CDR3 is 14 amino acids long. Germline V gene lookup returns CDR1 SGHNT and CDR2 YENEEA. Trimming removed 5 bases from V and 9 bases from J; junction bases left unmatched: 7. The chain's CDR3 is CASSLGQGNKKLFF. Written as DNA, the CDR3 is TGTGCCAGCAGCCTGGGACAGGGAAATAAAAAACTGTTTTTT. Combining the CDR3 with reference TRBV11-3 and TRBJ1-4 gives the whole variable domain EAGVVQSPRYKIIEKKQPVAFWCNPISGHNTLYWYLQNLGQGPELLIRYENEEAVDDSQLPKDRFSAERLKGVDSTLKIQPAELGDSAVYLCASSLGQGNKKLFFGSGTQLSVL.

The J gene is TRBJ2-7, the V gene TRBV2, with TRBD1 identical over 7 bases. Germline V gene data show CDR1 as SNHLY and CDR2 as FYNNEI. Germline trimming cut 5 bases from V and 2 bases from J; bases unmatched to any gene: 6. The CDR3 is 14 residues long. As DNA, the CDR3 is TGTGCCAGCAGTCAGACAGGGCTCACCTACGAGCAGTACTTC. Encoded protein: CASSQTGLTYEQYF.

V usage is TRBV27 and J usage is TRBJ2-7; TRBD2 matches at 10 bases. The CDR3 is made up of 14 amino acids. V lost 6 bases and J lost 6; bases outside the gene matches: 8. Germline V gene sequence: CDR1 MNHEY, CDR2 SMNVEV (reference sequence). The CDR3 is CASRLGVAGGEQYF. The CDR3 region has the DNA TGTGCCAGCAGGTTGGGGGTAGCGGGAGGCGAGCAGTACTTC.

The table lists this clone with a few counts. The chain couples TRBV4-2 to TRBJ2-1; D might be TRBD2 (5 bases). V was trimmed by 0 bases and J by 6 bases, leaving 12 bases between them. Germline CDR1 reads LGHNA; CDR2 reads YNFKEQ. The CDR3 contains 15 residues. The CDR3 loop is CASSQDGPSSNEQFF. The CDR3 nucleotides read TGTGCCAGCAGCCAAGATGGTCCTAGCAGCAATGAGCAGTTCTTC.

This rearrangement joins TRBV29-1 to TRBJ1-2, with 7 bases identical to TRBD1. V was pared by 3 bases and J by 6 bases, with 4 bases of the junction left unmatched. In germline, CDR1 is SQVTM, CDR2 ANQGSEA. The CDR3 has 12 amino acids. The CDR3 region has the DNA TGCAGCGTTGACAGGGGGATAGATGGCTACACCTTC. Residues: CSVDRGIDGYTF.

Only one count was recorded for this clone. J is TRBJ2-1 and V is TRBV4-3; TRBD2 matches 8 bases. The V gene end was trimmed by 6 bases and the J gene end by 4 bases; junction bases not matched to a gene: 2. CDR1 and CDR2 (germline): LGHNA, YSLEER. This CDR3 has 13 amino acids. CDR3 region: CASSRGGYNEQFF. The CDR3 DNA is TGCGCCAGCAGTCGGGGGGGGTACAATGAGCAGTTCTTC.

The V call is TRBV27, the J call TRBJ1-6; D possibly corresponds to TRBD1 (6 bases). The germline V and J ends were trimmed by 6 bases and 4 bases, with 10 bases remaining between them. CDR3 length: 14 residues. Germline V gene lookup returns CDR1 MNHEY and CDR2 SMNVEV (reference sequence). The CDR3 coding sequence is TGTGCCAGCAGCCGACAGGATTATAATTCACCCCTCCACTTT. Protein sequence: CASSRQDYNSPLHF.

This chain connects TRBV6-5 to TRBJ1-4, with D possibly matching TRBD1 (5 bases). The germline gives CDR1 MNHEY, CDR2 SVGAGI. Trimming left V 4 bases short and J 3 bases short, with 12 bases between. The CDR3 is 15 amino acids. The CDR3 coding sequence is TGTGCCAGCAGTTTCGACAGCTATCCTAATGAAAAACTGTTTTTT. Its protein product is CASSFDSYPNEKLFF.

The chain's CDR3 is CASSLSQTYEQYF. The CDR3 DNA is TGTGCCAGCAGCTTATCCCAGACCTACGAGCAGTACTTC. V usage is TRBV11-2 and J usage is TRBJ2-7; D is unclear. CDR3 size: 13 residues. Germline V lookup: CDR1 SGHAT, CDR2 FQNNGV. The germline V and J ends were trimmed by 2 bases and 2 bases, with 7 bases remaining between them.

The genes are TRBV18 and TRBJ2-7, with 7 bases aligning to TRBD1. The junction had 3 bases not matched to a gene; V was cut back by 4 bases and J by 0 bases. The germline V gene has CDR1 KGHSH and CDR2 LQKENI. The CDR3 has 14 amino acids. The CDR3 bases are TGTGCCAGCTCACTGACAGGGAGCTCCTACGAGCAGTACTTC. Translated, it gives CASSLTGSSYEQYF.

This chain uses TRBV4-1 with TRBJ2-1; TRBD1 agrees at 9 bases. The CDR3 has 14 residues. Looked up from germline, CDR1 is MGHRA and CDR2 is YSYEKL. J gave up 8 bases and V 4 bases, and 6 bases lay outside the gene matches. CDR3 sequence reads: CASSLSTGGHEQFF. Here the CDR3 DNA reads TGCGCCAGCAGCCTGTCGACAGGGGGGCATGAGCAGTTCTTC.

J is TRBJ1-6 and V is TRBV13; D gene unclear. In germline, CDR1 is PRHDT, CDR2 FYEKMQ (reference sequence). Deletions cut 3 bases from V and 10 bases from J, with 22 bases between. The CDR3 spans 17 residues. CDR3 sequence reads: CASSFTLPSGSGSPLHF. CDR3 nucleotides: TGTGCCAGCAGCTTCACCCTCCCATCGGGATCGGGATCACCCCTCCACTTT.

The chain recombines TRBV5-1 with TRBJ2-1; TRBD1 matches at 7 bases. Germline-derived CDR1 and CDR2 are SGHRS and YFSETQ. This CDR3 region has 15 residues. V lost 0 bases and J lost 5; bases outside the gene matches: 5. CDR3 protein: CASSLGTGAHNEQFF. The CDR3 region has the DNA TGCGCCAGCAGCTTGGGCACAGGGGCTCACAATGAGCAGTTCTTC.

The V and J genes are TRBV7-6 and TRBJ2-3, with TRBD1 as a possible D gene (5 bases). Deletions cut 4 bases from V and 5 bases from J, with 16 bases between. There are 15 residues in the CDR3. Germline CDR1 and CDR2: SGHVS and FNYEAQ. CDR3 nucleotide sequence: TGTGCCAGCAGCTCACAGGTCCCCAAGGGAGATACGCAGTATTTT. Amino acids: CASSSQVPKGDTQYF.

J is TRBJ2-1 and V is TRBV9, with 10 bases lining up with TRBD2. This CDR3 spans 18 amino acids. The J segment lost 0 bases and the V segment lost 2 bases, leaving 8 bases of the junction unmatched. Germline-derived CDR1 and CDR2 are SGDLS and YYNGEE. This chain's CDR3 is CASSVELAGTSSYNEQFF. For the CDR3, the DNA is TGTGCCAGCAGCGTTGAACTAGCGGGGACTAGCTCCTACAATGAGCAGTTCTTC. Full variable domain (missing parts from reference TRBV9 and TRBJ2-1): DSGVTQTPKHLITATGQRVTLRCSPRSGDLSVYWYQQSLDQGLQFLIQYYNGEERAKGNILERFSAQQFPDLHSELNLSSLELGDSALYFCASSVELAGTSSYNEQFFGPGTRLTVL.

The V and J genes are TRBV6-5 and TRBJ2-3; no clear D gene. Trimming removed 2 bases at V and 4 bases at J, with 13 bases between. This CDR3 region has 15 residues. Per the germline V gene, CDR1 is MNHEY and CDR2 is SVGAGI. The CDR3 coding sequence is TGTGCCAGCAGTTACGCGGTCTCGCCATCAGATACGCAGTATTTT. Its translation is CASSYAVSPSDTQYF.